What follows are 25 T cell receptor beta chains derived from one specimen sequenced in a study of T cells after yellow fever vaccination (dated by TCRdb to between 2017 and 2020). The library was produced with 5' RACE. TCRdb names Illumina HiSeq 2500 as the instrument used. TCRdb reran the public reads through fastp at Q25 and MiXCR, keeping productive beta chains. Rows merge per CDR3 protein into single entries with the most common DNA and genes. For this sample there are 350,000 or so distinct CDR3 sequences; 7% to 9% appear just once. The ten most abundant clones make up under 20% of the sample. Explained via the paper, the treatment or condition label denotes: live attenuated yellow fever vaccine strain. The sequenced sample was PBMCs, obtained roughly 46 days after the first yellow fever vaccination. The source of these receptors is a man aged 18 to 29 who received the YFV17D yellow fever vaccine.

This clonotype was seen a few times. The chain links TRBV5-6 to TRBJ1-4; no clear D. In germline, CDR1 is SGHDT, CDR2 YYEEEE. V was pared by 1 base and J by 6 bases, with 19 bases between. This CDR3 region has 17 residues. The CDR3 DNA is TGTGCCAGCAGCTTGAGAATGGGAGGCAGAGCATATGAAAAACTGTTTTTT. This sequence encodes CASSLRMGGRAYEKLFF.

The rearrangement joins TRBV5-1 to TRBJ1-4; 9 nucleotides agree with TRBD1. Germline V CDR1 and CDR2: SGHRS, YFSETQ. CDR3 length: 18 residues. Trimming cost V 0 bases and J 8 bases; bases outside gene matches: 14. The CDR3 loop reads CASSLVGQGTEFSEKLFF. CDR3 DNA: TGCGCCAGCAGCTTGGTGGGACAGGGTACCGAGTTCTCCGAAAAACTGTTTTTT.

This clonotype appeared a few times. The gene calls are TRBV5-6 and TRBJ2-7, with TRBD1 matching 7 bases. The ends lost 7 bases at V and 6 bases at J; junction bases unmatched: 13. The CDR3 contains 14 residues. Germline CDR1 SGHDT, CDR2 YYEEEE. This CDR3 is CASQLRDRVGEQYF. The CDR3 DNA follows: TGTGCCAGCCAACTTAGAGACAGGGTTGGCGAGCAGTACTTC.

In this sample, this clonotype turned up many times. This rearrangement joins TRBV12-3 or TRBV12-4 to TRBJ2-2; possibly TRBD1 for D (6 bases). CDR3 size: 16 residues. Trimming took 6 bases from V and 2 from J, leaving 16 bases between them. The CDR3 spells CASSQAGTPNTGELFF. CDR3 sequence (DNA): TGTGCCAGCAGCCAAGCCGGGACACCCAACACCGGGGAGCTGTTTTTT.

This clonotype was seen only a few times. The rearrangement uses TRBV12-3 or TRBV12-4 and TRBJ1-1; D remains unclear. CDR3 length: 15 amino acids. Trimming pared 2 bases from V and 4 bases from J, leaving 14 bases between. CDR3 nucleotides: TGTGCCAGCAGTTTACACACTTCAGGCTCCACTGAAGCTTTCTTT. Amino acid sequence: CASSLHTSGSTEAFF.

This clonotype was observed many times. This rearrangement joins TRBV3-1 to TRBJ1-6, with D tentatively TRBD1 (6 bases). The CDR3 has 15 amino acids. CDR1 is LGHDT, CDR2 YNNKEL, per germline (reference sequence). Trimming shortened V by 1 base and J by 3 bases, and 7 bases separated the two germline ends. CDR3 sequence reads: CASSQGTDYNSPLHF. CDR3 coding DNA: TGTGCCAGCAGCCAAGGGACAGACTATAATTCACCCCTCCACTTT.

CDR3 in amino acids: CASSLGTGRKDTGELFF. CDR3 coding DNA: TGTGCCAGCAGTTTAGGGACAGGGAGGAAGGACACCGGGGAGCTGTTTTTT. V and J are TRBV28 and TRBJ2-2, with 9 bases fitting TRBD1. The ends lost 2 bases at V and 3 bases at J; junction bases unmatched: 7. The CDR3 has 17 residues. CDR1 is MDHEN and CDR2 is SYDVKM in the germline V gene.

This clonotype was seen a few times. The CDR3 loop reads CASSLRTSGGGADTQYF. The CDR3 region has the DNA TGCGCCAGCAGCCTTCGGACTAGCGGGGGGGGTGCAGATACGCAGTATTTT. This sequence joins TRBV4-3 and TRBJ2-3; TRBD2 matches 15 bases. Trimming at V came to 4 bases and at J to 4 bases, leaving 6 bases not matched to a gene. The germline V gene encodes CDR1 LGHNA and CDR2 YSLEER. The CDR3 sequence is 17 residues long.

This clonotype was observed a few times. The chain carries TRBV9 and TRBJ1-2; a weak D match, TRBD1 (5 bases). The CDR3 length is 12 residues. Germline V CDR1 and CDR2: SGDLS, YYNGEE. Trimming stripped 5 bases from V and 8 bases from J, with 13 bases between. The CDR3 loop reads CASRSGNGGYTF. The CDR3 DNA sequence: TGTGCCAGCAGGTCAGGGAATGGCGGCTACACCTTC.

This clonotype has a handful of counts. The V call is TRBV4-2, the J call TRBJ2-3; TRBD1 matches at 7 bases. J lost 7 bases, V lost 0 bases, and 7 bases had no gene match. The CDR3 is 15 amino acids. The germline CDR1 and CDR2 sequences are LGHNA and YNFKEQ. Here the CDR3 DNA reads TGTGCCAGCAGCCAAGATCTGACAGGGAGAAATACGCAGTATTTT. This translates into CASSQDLTGRNTQYF.

The chain carries TRBV7-2 and TRBJ2-6; D uncertain. This CDR3 comprises 15 residues. Germline V CDR1 and CDR2: SGHTA, FQGNSA. Trimming cost V 5 bases and J 0 bases, with 8 bases left between them. The DNA for the CDR3 is TGTGCCAGCAGCCCCGACCCCTCTGGGGCCAACGTCCTGACTTTC. Translating it yields CASSPDPSGANVLTF.

This clonotype has just a few counts. CDR3 sequence (DNA): TGTGCCAGCAGTTTGGACAGACTTAGCAATCAGCCCCAGCATTTT. This gives the protein CASSLDRLSNQPQHF. This chain links TRBV12-3 or TRBV12-4 with TRBJ1-5; a possible D gene is TRBD1 (6 bases). V shed 3 bases and J shed 0 bases, with 9 bases lying between them. CDR3 size: 15 residues.

In this sample, this clonotype turned up a few times. The CDR3 reads CASSLSLRTDTQYF. CDR3 nucleotides: TGTGCCAGCAGCTTATCTCTGAGGACAGATACGCAGTATTTT. V and J are TRBV7-2 and TRBJ2-3; no firm D call. CDR3 length: 14 residues. V shed 2 bases and J shed 3 bases, with 9 bases lying between them. CDR1 and CDR2 (germline): SGHTA, FQGNSA.

The chain uses TRBV4-1 and TRBJ2-4, with D perhaps TRBD1 (6 bases). CDR1 and CDR2 (germline): MGHRA, YSYEKL. The CDR3 is 13 residues long. The germline V and J ends were trimmed by 0 bases and 9 bases, with 9 bases remaining between them. The CDR3 is CASSQDRGSIQYF. CDR3 DNA: TGCGCCAGCAGCCAAGATAGGGGGAGCATTCAGTACTTC.

This clonotype was counted ten times or more. The CDR3 nucleotides are TGTGCCAGCAGCCAAGGTCTGATGGGTCAGCCCCAGCATTTT. It encodes CASSQGLMGQPQHF. The chain links TRBV3-1 to TRBJ1-5; no clear D gene. The germline V and J ends were trimmed by 1 base and 6 bases, with 10 bases remaining between them. Germline CDR1 LGHDT, CDR2 YNNKEL (reference sequence). The CDR3 consists of 14 residues.

This clonotype was seen repeatedly, ten times or more. The genes are TRBV4-1 and TRBJ2-5, with TRBD2 matching over 9 bases. Trimming removed 4 bases from V and 7 bases from J; junction bases left unmatched: 7. This CDR3 spans 14 amino acids. Germline lookup yields CDR1 MGHRA and CDR2 YSYEKL. This CDR3 reads CASSPGLAQGTQYF. The CDR3 DNA sequence: TGCGCCAGCAGCCCGGGACTAGCCCAGGGGACCCAGTACTTC.

The table lists this clonotype with a few counts. The chain couples TRBV19 to TRBJ1-1, with TRBD1 as a possible D gene (5 bases). The CDR3 is 15 residues long. V shed 3 bases and J shed 3 bases, with 14 bases lying between them. CDR1 and CDR2 (germline): LNHDA, SQIVND (reference sequence). Here the CDR3 reads CASSIWGIGDTEAFF. The CDR3 bases are TGTGCCAGTAGTATTTGGGGGATTGGGGACACTGAAGCTTTCTTT. The complete variable domain, with remaining parts taken from reference TRBV19 and TRBJ1-1, reads DGGITQSPKYLFRKEGQNVTLSCEQNLNHDAMYWYRQDPGQGLRLIYYSQIVNDFQKGDIAEGYSVSREKKESFPLTVTSAQKNPTAFYLCASSIWGIGDTEAFFGQGTRLTVV.

This clonotype was seen more than once but under ten times. This sequence joins TRBV6-1 and TRBJ2-7; 10 nucleotides line up with TRBD1. CDR3 length equals 13 residues. Germline CDR1 is MNHNS and CDR2 is SASEGT. Trimming removed 8 bases from V and 6 bases from J; junction bases left unmatched: 7. CDR3 coding DNA: TGTGCCAGCGGGGACAGGGGAGGTGGCGAGCAGTACTTC. Its protein is CASGDRGGGEQYF.

This chain connects TRBV14 to TRBJ2-2; 9 bases align to TRBD2. Unmatched junction bases numbered 6, after V lost 4 bases and J lost 6 bases. Germline CDR1 SGHDN, CDR2 FVKESK. The CDR3 consists of 15 residues. The CDR3 loop reads CASSPPSGVSGELFF. As DNA, the CDR3 is TGTGCCAGCAGCCCTCCTAGCGGGGTATCCGGGGAGCTGTTTTTT.

The chain employs TRBV6-1 and TRBJ1-4; no firm D call. CDR1 and CDR2 (germline): MNHNS, SASEGT. Trimming shortened V by 7 bases and J by 2 bases, and 11 bases separated the two germline ends. The CDR3 is 14 amino acids. The CDR3 DNA reads as TGTGCCAGCAAGTCACGGGGTACTAATGAAAAACTGTTTTTT. Residues: CASKSRGTNEKLFF.

The chain joins TRBV7-2 to TRBJ2-5; unclear D gene. Looked up from germline, CDR1 is SGHTA and CDR2 is FQGNSA. V was pared by 2 bases and J by 4 bases, with 8 bases between. CDR3 length: 13 residues. The CDR3 nucleotides read TGTGCCAGCAGCTTATGGGTAGGAGAGACCCAGTACTTC. Amino acids: CASSLWVGETQYF.

V usage is TRBV20-1 and J usage is TRBJ2-3; D possibly matches TRBD1 or TRBD2 (5 bases each). V was trimmed by 5 bases and J by 7 bases, leaving 19 bases between them. CDR1 and CDR2 (germline): DFQATT, SNEGSKA (reference sequence). The CDR3 extends over 14 amino acids. CDR3 in amino acids: CSASGTREGYTQYF. As DNA, the CDR3 is TGCAGTGCTTCCGGGACCCGAGAAGGGTATACGCAGTATTTT.

With regard to this clonotype: The conserved phenylalanine or tryptophan is not found at the CDR3 terminus, so this likely reflects a read error. CDR3 residues: CAISESSASGNTIYS. CDR3 nucleotide sequence: TGTGCCATCAGTGAGTCGTCCGCCTCTGGAAACACCATATATTCT. This sequence joins TRBV10-3 and TRBJ1-3; the D is unclear. Looked up from germline, CDR1 is ENHRY and CDR2 is SYGVKD. Trimming took off 0 bases at V and 0 bases at J, with 6 bases between the two ends. The CDR3 loop spans 15 amino acids.

This clonotype was picked up a small number of times. This chain links TRBV24-1 with TRBJ2-5; D not certain. Germline CDR1 and CDR2: KGHDR and SFDVKD. This CDR3 region has 13 residues. V lost 5 bases and J 1 base, leaving 7 bases between the germline ends. The CDR3 reads CATSGQPQETQYF. CDR3 in DNA: TGTGCCACCAGTGGTCAGCCCCAAGAGACCCAGTACTTC.

In its sample, this clonotype was seen a few times. V is TRBV5-1 and J is TRBJ1-1; maybe TRBD1 (5 bases). The CDR3 has 15 residues. Germline V gives CDR1 SGHRS, CDR2 YFSETQ. Trimming took 0 bases from V and 3 from J, leaving 12 bases between them. Written as DNA, the CDR3 is TGCGCCAGCAGCTTGGCTGGGACTTGGGACACTGAAGCTTTCTTT. This codes for CASSLAGTWDTEAFF.